A single sample gave rise to the 5 T cell receptor beta chains below, sequenced in a study of cytomegalovirus exposure and HLA in healthy donors. The study ran its PCR with 60 Vbeta and 13 Jbeta primers. Repertoires were generated with immunoSEQ multiplex PCR, while TCRdb's copy carries only in-frame clones and drops some. This sample has about 190,000 clones, with 79% found just once. The specimen sequenced was PBMCs. The receptors stem from a woman aged 18-29 years in good health and CMV-seronegative.

The genes are TRBV6-1 and TRBJ2-1, with D perhaps matching TRBD1 (6 bases). The CDR3 extends over 15 amino acids. Germline V gene data show CDR1 as MNHNS and CDR2 as SASEGT. V lost 2 bases, J lost 5 bases, and 13 bases lay in between. The CDR3 DNA reads as TGTGCCAGCAGTGAACCGGGACATGTGAACAATGAGCAGTTCTTC. It encodes CASSEPGHVNNEQFF.

This chain connects TRBV28 to TRBJ2-7; 10 bases agree with TRBD1. This CDR3 spans 16 amino acids. Germline V gene lookup returns CDR1 MDHEN and CDR2 SYDVKM. V gave up 5 bases and J gave up 5 bases; unmatched junction bases: 12. The CDR3 DNA reads TGTGCCAGCAGTCGGGGACAGGGGAGTGATTCCCACGAGCAGTACTTC. Its protein product is CASSRGQGSDSHEQYF.

CDR3 residues: CASSQGLAGGPTDTQYF. CDR3 sequence (DNA): TGTGCCAGCAGCCAGGGACTAGCGGGGGGGCCAACAGATACGCAGTATTTT. The chain uses TRBV5-4 and TRBJ2-3; TRBD2 agrees at 16 bases. The CDR3 is made up of 17 amino acids. With V trimmed by 4 bases and J by 3 bases, 5 bases remained unmatched. Per the germline V gene, CDR1 is SGHNT and CDR2 is YYREEE (reference sequence). The full variable domain, completed using reference TRBV5-4 and TRBJ2-3, is ETGVTQSPTHLIKTRGQQVTLRCSSQSGHNTVSWYQQALGQGPQFIFQYYREEENGRGNFPPRFSGLQFPNYSSELNVNALELDDSALYLCASSQGLAGGPTDTQYFGPGTRLTVL.

The chain has TRBV18 and TRBJ2-7; 9 positions agree with TRBD2. The V and J ends lost 3 bases and 6 bases, in that order; junction bases with no gene match: 3. Germline V gives CDR1 KGHSH, CDR2 LQKENI. The CDR3 totals 13 residues. The CDR3 reads CASSPNSGGEQYF. For the CDR3, the DNA is TGTGCCAGCTCACCGAATAGCGGGGGCGAGCAGTACTTC.

V gene TRBV29-1 combines with J gene TRBJ2-2; TRBD1 might be the D (5 bases). The V end lost 2 bases, the J end lost 6 bases, and 10 bases lay between the germline ends. CDR3 length: 13 amino acids. Germline V gives CDR1 SQVTM, CDR2 ANQGSEA. This CDR3 reads CSVEPAGSGELFF. The CDR3 region has the DNA TGCAGCGTTGAACCAGCAGGGTCCGGGGAGCTGTTTTTT.